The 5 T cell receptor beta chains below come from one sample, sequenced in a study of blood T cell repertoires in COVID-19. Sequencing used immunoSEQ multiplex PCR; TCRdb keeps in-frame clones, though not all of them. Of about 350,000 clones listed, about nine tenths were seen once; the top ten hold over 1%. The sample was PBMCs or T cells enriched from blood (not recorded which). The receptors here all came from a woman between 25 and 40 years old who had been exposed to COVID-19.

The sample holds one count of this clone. The CDR3 reads CASSPHGQGGSYEQYF. CDR3 in DNA: TGTGCCAGCAGCCCTCATGGACAGGGTGGGTCCTACGAGCAGTACTTC. This chain connects TRBV28 to TRBJ2-7; TRBD1 agrees at 8 bases. V lost 6 bases to trimming and J lost 1 base; unmatched junction nucleotides: 11. Germline CDR1 and CDR2: MDHEN and SYDVKM. The CDR3 totals 16 residues.

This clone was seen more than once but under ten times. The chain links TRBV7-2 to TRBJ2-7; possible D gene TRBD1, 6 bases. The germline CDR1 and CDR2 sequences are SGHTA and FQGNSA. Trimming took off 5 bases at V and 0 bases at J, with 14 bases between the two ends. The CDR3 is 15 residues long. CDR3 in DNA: TGTGCCAGCAGCCAGAACTCACAGGGCTCCTACGAGCAGTACTTC. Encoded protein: CASSQNSQGSYEQYF.

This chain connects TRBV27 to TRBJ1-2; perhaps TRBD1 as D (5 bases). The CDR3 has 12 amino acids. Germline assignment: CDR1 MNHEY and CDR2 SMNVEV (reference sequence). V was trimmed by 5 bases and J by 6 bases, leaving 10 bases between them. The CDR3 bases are TGTGCCAGCAGTAATAGACAGAATGGCTACACCTTC. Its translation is CASSNRQNGYTF.

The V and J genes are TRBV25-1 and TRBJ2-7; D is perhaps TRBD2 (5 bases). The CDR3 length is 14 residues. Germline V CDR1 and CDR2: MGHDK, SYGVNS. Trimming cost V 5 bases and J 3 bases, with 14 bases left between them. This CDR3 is CASSRVGGNYEQYF. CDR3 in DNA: TGTGCCAGCAGTAGGGTCGGAGGAAACTACGAGCAGTACTTC.

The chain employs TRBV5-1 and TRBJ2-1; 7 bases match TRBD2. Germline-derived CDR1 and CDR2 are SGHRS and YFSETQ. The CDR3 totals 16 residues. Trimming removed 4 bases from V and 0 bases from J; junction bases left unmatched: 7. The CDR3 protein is CASSRSGVSSYNEQFF. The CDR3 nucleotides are TGCGCCAGCAGCCGGAGCGGGGTGAGCTCCTACAATGAGCAGTTCTTC.